This entry features one T cell receptor (beta chain) sequence. These data come from a study of Ad26.COV2.S vaccination and SARS-CoV-2 variants. Turning to the study itself: Dosing was one shot or two shots 56 days apart.

The sample's treatment: over 15 received Ad26.COV2.S at low or high dose, single or two shots; 5 received placebo; per-sample allocation not given. Repertoires come from day 63 after the first vaccine or placebo injection. Generated by immunoSEQ multiplex PCR, the TCRdb table keeps only in-frame clones and is missing some. The sample has fewer than 600,000 clones; 80% to 90% are singletons. CDR1 LNHDA and CDR2 SQIVND come from the germline V gene (reference sequence). Deletions cut 5 bases from V and 0 bases from J, with 10 bases between. The CDR3 is made up of 14 amino acids. The genes are TRBV19 and TRBJ1-1; no clear D gene. The sequencing here drew on peripheral blood, taken in a trial of Ad26.COV2.S vaccine versus placebo. The source of this sequence is a person aged 18-60 years who received the Ad26.COV2.S COVID-19 vaccine or a placebo. The DNA of the CDR3 is TGTGCCAGTAGTCTTAACAGCTTGAACACTGAAGCTTTCTTT. This sequence encodes CASSLNSLNTEAFF.